The present T cell receptor (beta chain) was sequenced within a study of blood T cell repertoires in COVID-19. Whole-study context: Samples of COVID-19 (acute and convalescent) were obtained from the United States, Italy and Spain. In each case, the material was cDNA or gDNA derived from T cells, B-cell-depleted T cells, or PBMCs.

In the original workflow: Cell counts per sample came from amplifying reference gene primers. Sequenced by immunoSEQ multiplex PCR; TCRdb stores in-frame clones only, minus some. V and J calls and clone size come straight from that table; D and trimming were deduced from the DNA. Here the sample spans some 240,000 clones, roughly four fifths being singletons. Trimming pared 1 base from V and 3 bases from J, leaving 10 bases between. CDR3 length equals 14 residues. CDR1 and CDR2 from the germline V gene are SGHAT and FQNNGV. The specimen sequenced was peripheral blood. This TCR came from a woman in her sixties with active or convalescent COVID-19. V gene TRBV11-2 combines with J gene TRBJ2-7; possible D gene TRBD2, 7 bases. CDR3 DNA: TGTGCCAGCAGCTTAGGGGGGGGGCTCTACGAGCAGTACTTC. Protein: CASSLGGGLYEQYF.